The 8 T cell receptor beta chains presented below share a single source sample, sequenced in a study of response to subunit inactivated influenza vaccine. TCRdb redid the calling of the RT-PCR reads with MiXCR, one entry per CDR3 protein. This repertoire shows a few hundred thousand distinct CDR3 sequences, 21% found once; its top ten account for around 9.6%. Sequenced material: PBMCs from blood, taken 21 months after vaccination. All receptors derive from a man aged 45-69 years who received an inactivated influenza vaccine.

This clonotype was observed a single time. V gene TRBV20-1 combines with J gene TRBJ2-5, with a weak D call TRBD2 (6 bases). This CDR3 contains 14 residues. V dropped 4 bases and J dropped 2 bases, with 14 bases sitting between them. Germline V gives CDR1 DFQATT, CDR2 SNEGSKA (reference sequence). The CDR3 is CSAIFPGEQETQYF. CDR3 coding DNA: TGCAGTGCTATTTTTCCGGGGGAACAAGAGACCCAGTACTTC.

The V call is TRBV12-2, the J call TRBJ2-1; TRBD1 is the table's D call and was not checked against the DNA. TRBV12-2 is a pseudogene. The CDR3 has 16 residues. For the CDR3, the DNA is TGTGCAAGTCGCTTAGTGGGGGCGCTGACCTACAATGAGCAGTTCTTC. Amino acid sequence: CASRLVGALTYNEQFF.

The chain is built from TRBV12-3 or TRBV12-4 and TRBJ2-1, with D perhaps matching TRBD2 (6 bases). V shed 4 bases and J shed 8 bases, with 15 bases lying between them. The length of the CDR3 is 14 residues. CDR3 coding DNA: TGTGCCAGCAGTTCCTGGAGGGAATGGTATGAGCAGTTCTTC. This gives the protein CASSSWREWYEQFF.

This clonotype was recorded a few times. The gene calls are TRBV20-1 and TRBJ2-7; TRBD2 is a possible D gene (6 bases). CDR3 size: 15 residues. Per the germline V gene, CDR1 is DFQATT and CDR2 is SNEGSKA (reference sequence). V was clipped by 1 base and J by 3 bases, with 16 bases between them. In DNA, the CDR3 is TGCAGTGCTAGAGCTACGGGACTGGCAAACTACGAGCAGTACTTC. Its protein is CSARATGLANYEQYF.

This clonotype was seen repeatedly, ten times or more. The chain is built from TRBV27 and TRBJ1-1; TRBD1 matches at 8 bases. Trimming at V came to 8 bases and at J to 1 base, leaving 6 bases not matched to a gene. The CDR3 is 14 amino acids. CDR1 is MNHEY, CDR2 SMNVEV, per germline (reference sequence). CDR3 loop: CASSQGAGNTEAFF. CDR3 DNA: TGTGCCAGCTCTCAGGGGGCCGGGAACACTGAAGCTTTCTTT.

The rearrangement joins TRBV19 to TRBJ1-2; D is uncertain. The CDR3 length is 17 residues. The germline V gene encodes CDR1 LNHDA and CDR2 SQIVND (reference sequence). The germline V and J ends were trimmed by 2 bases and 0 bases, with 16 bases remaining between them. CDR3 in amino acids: CASSIYLRARANYGYTF. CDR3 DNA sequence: TGTGCCAGTAGTATATATTTGCGGGCAAGAGCTAACTATGGCTACACCTTC.

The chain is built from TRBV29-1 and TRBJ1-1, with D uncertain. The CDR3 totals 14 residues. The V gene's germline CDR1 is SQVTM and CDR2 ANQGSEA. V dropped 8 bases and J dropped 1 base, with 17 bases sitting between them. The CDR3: CSLKGRMGNTEAFF. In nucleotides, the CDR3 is TGCAGCCTCAAGGGTCGGATGGGGAACACTGAAGCTTTCTTT.

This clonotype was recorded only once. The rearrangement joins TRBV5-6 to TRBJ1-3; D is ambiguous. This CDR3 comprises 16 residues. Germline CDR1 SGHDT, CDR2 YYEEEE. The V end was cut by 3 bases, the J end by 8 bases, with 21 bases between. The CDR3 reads CASSSPRSGRRDTIYF. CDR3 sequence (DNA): TGTGCCAGCAGCTCCCCGAGGAGCGGGAGACGGGACACCATATATTTT.